This TCR beta chain was found in a study of blood T cells in healthy people across ages. Study overall: When template switching was applied, about one barcoded beta molecule was captured per two T cells.

The length of the CDR3 is 15 residues. Trimming removed 4 bases from V and 1 base from J, with 13 bases in between. Germline V CDR1 and CDR2: SGHDN, FVKESK. Study-level findings and limits: Age showed a roughly linear inverse relationship with TCR beta diversity per million T cells. The study lacked donor CMV status, which possibly confounded expanded clonotype changes.

With respect to this clonotype: Its antigen remains unidentified.

With a J-beta primer mix and a sample-barcoded 5' primer, a second PCR ran about 7 to 12 cycles. Tags on each cDNA molecule came from a template-switch adaptor with 12 random nucleotides. Using its own MiXCR run on the 5' RACE reads, TCRdb lists one record per CDR3 protein. The data show 790,000 or so distinct CDR3 sequences, around three fifths seen once. This chain links TRBV14 with TRBJ2-5, with a possible D match to TRBD2 (6 bases). The sequence derives from a man between 35 and 55 years old in good health. The sequencing input was blood. The CDR3 sequence is CASSLSTRLQETQYF. CDR3 nucleotides: TGTGCCAGCAGCCTATCGACTAGACTCCAAGAGACCCAGTACTTC.